Following are 30 T cell receptor beta chains from one sample sequenced in a study of T cell repertoires in cytomegalovirus infection. Their antigen targets remain unknown. TCRdb passed the reads through MiXCR, listing each CDR3 protein once. The sample shows 600,000 to 700,000 distinct CDR3 sequences, roughly 33% of them seen only once. This sample comprised cultured PBMCs, obtained from culture after CMV antigen stimulation. All receptors derive from a human donor in good health (CMV status not recorded). Some clones in this sample may be carry-over from other donors' samples.

This clonotype occurred many times. This sequence joins TRBV7-2 and TRBJ2-3; the match to TRBD2 covers 10 bases. The CDR3 spans 15 residues. V dropped 3 bases and J dropped 1; count of bases not matched to a gene: 1. From germline, CDR1 is SGHTA and CDR2 FQGNSA. The CDR3 protein is CASSFLAGGTDTQYF. In nucleotides, the CDR3 is TGTGCCAGCAGCTTCCTAGCGGGGGGCACAGATACGCAGTATTTT.

The chain recombines TRBV7-8 with TRBJ1-4; 7 bases are a match to TRBD1. Germline V lookup: CDR1 SGHVS, CDR2 FQNEAQ. This CDR3 has 14 amino acids. With V trimmed by 5 bases and J by 6 bases, 6 bases remained unmatched. The CDR3 here is CASSPFDRDEKLFF. The CDR3 DNA reads as TGTGCCAGCAGCCCCTTCGACAGGGATGAAAAACTGTTTTTT.

This clonotype appeared many times. The V and J genes are TRBV7-2 and TRBJ2-5; 7 positions match TRBD2. The germline CDR1 and CDR2 sequences are SGHTA and FQGNSA. This CDR3 comprises 19 residues. Trimming cost V 3 bases and J 2 bases; bases outside gene matches: 18. The CDR3: CASSFWNTRASGRQETQYF. The CDR3 nucleotides read TGTGCCAGCAGCTTTTGGAACACCCGGGCTAGCGGCCGACAAGAGACCCAGTACTTC.

As regards this clonotype: Lacking the conserved final phenylalanine or tryptophan, this CDR3 likely reflects a read error. This chain uses TRBV7-2 with TRBJ2-5, with TRBD2 matching 9 bases. Germline loops: CDR1 SGHTA, CDR2 FQGNSA. Trimming cost V 4 bases and J 1 base; bases outside gene matches: 13. The length of the CDR3 is 18 residues. The CDR3, as DNA: TGTGCCAGCAGCTCCTACCCGAGACAGCGGGGGGCCCAAGAGACCCAGTACTTA. Encoded protein: CASSSYPRQRGAQETQYL.

This clonotype was counted a few times. The rearrangement links TRBV2 to TRBJ2-7, with 7 bases fitting TRBD2. CDR3 length: 14 residues. V shed 4 bases and J 2 bases; nucleotides not matched to a gene: 5. CDR1 is SNHLY, CDR2 FYNNEI, per germline. The CDR3 here is CASSGSAGAYEQYF. For the CDR3, the DNA is TGTGCCAGCAGTGGGTCGGCGGGAGCCTACGAGCAGTACTTC.

Only a few counts were recorded for this clonotype. This rearrangement joins TRBV7-6 to TRBJ2-5; maybe TRBD1 (6 bases). V lost 1 base and J lost 3, with 15 bases in between. Germline V CDR1 and CDR2: SGHVS, FNYEAQ. This CDR3 has 16 residues. Here the CDR3 reads CASSLEVGTRKETQYF. The CDR3 coding sequence is TGTGCCAGCAGCTTAGAGGTCGGGACAAGGAAAGAGACCCAGTACTTC.

The V and J genes are TRBV18 and TRBJ1-5, with no clear D. V was shortened by 2 bases and J by 5 bases, with 10 bases between the two germline ends. This CDR3 region has 14 residues. Germline assignment: CDR1 KGHSH and CDR2 LQKENI. The CDR3 reads CASSPGERHQPQHF. The CDR3 DNA reads as TGTGCCAGCTCACCAGGGGAGCGCCATCAGCCCCAGCATTTT.

This clonotype was found a few times. As DNA, the CDR3 is TGTGCCAGCAGCCGAATTCCAGGGGGCACTGAAGCTTTCTTT. It translates to CASSRIPGGTEAFF. The chain links TRBV3-1 to TRBJ1-1; 7 bases agree with TRBD1. Germline CDR1 and CDR2: LGHDT and YNNKEL (reference sequence). The CDR3 has 14 amino acids. V gave up 4 bases and J gave up 4 bases; unmatched junction bases: 6.

This clonotype has a handful of counts. The chain is built from TRBV7-2 and TRBJ2-5; weak D call: TRBD1 (5 bases). Germline V gene data show CDR1 as SGHTA and CDR2 as FQGNSA. The CDR3 loop spans 13 amino acids. V lost 8 bases, J lost 5 bases, and 15 bases lay in between. In nucleotides, the CDR3 is TGTGCCAGCCTCTCCGGCAGGGTTGAGACCCAGTACTTC. Translating gives CASLSGRVETQYF.

With respect to this clonotype: At one boundary the junction diverges from the germline segment, which might be a read error. The V call is TRBV23-1, the J call TRBJ2-7; 9 bases fit TRBD1. TRBV23-1 falls under the ORF class, with uncertain function. This CDR3 is 13 amino acids long. The CDR3 loop reads CASSRDRDHEQHF. CDR3 nucleotides: TGCGCCAGCAGTCGGGACAGGGACCACGAGCAGCACTTC.

This clonotype appeared once. This chain links TRBV5-1 with TRBJ1-1, with 7 bases matching TRBD1. V trimming: 3 bases; J trimming: 3 bases; junction bases outside the gene matches: 8. The CDR3 consists of 15 residues. Looked up from germline, CDR1 is SGHRS and CDR2 is YFSETQ. The CDR3 region is CASSWSVQGYTEAFF. CDR3 bases: TGCGCCAGCAGCTGGAGCGTACAGGGGTACACTGAAGCTTTCTTT.

This chain connects TRBV2 to TRBJ2-5; a possible D gene is TRBD2 (6 bases). The V gene lost 4 bases and the J gene lost 9 bases, with 15 bases spanning the gap. Germline assignment: CDR1 SNHLY and CDR2 FYNNEI. CDR3 size: 13 residues. The CDR3 DNA reads as TGTGCCAGCAGTGTCCGGACGGGGGTTGCCCAGTACTTC. It is translated as CASSVRTGVAQYF.

This clonotype was observed many times. The V and J genes are TRBV7-6 and TRBJ2-7; 8 bases are a match to TRBD2. The V segment lost 1 base and the J segment 2 bases; nucleotides outside the gene matches: 7. CDR3 length equals 16 residues. From germline, CDR1 is SGHVS and CDR2 FNYEAQ. The CDR3 is CASSLEGTSMAYEQYF. For the CDR3, the DNA is TGTGCCAGCAGCTTAGAGGGGACTAGTATGGCCTACGAGCAGTACTTC.

This clonotype was counted many times. The chain links TRBV7-2 to TRBJ1-1; TRBD1 is a possible D gene (6 bases). V was cut by 4 bases and J by 5 bases, with 20 bases left in between. CDR3 size: 16 residues. Per germline, CDR1 SGHTA and CDR2 FQGNSA. The CDR3 DNA is TGTGCCAGCAGCTCCACAGGGAACCCGGTATCTACTGAAGCTTTCTTT. Translating it yields CASSSTGNPVSTEAFF.

At least ten counts were recorded for this clonotype. The chain employs TRBV7-2 and TRBJ2-2; D is uncertain. Germline V gives CDR1 SGHTA, CDR2 FQGNSA. The V gene lost 5 bases and the J gene lost 6 bases, with 13 bases spanning the gap. The CDR3 is 14 residues long. The CDR3 DNA sequence: TGTGCCAGCAGCCCTGACCACAACTCCGGGGAGCTGTTTTTT. This translates into CASSPDHNSGELFF.

This chain connects TRBV19 to TRBJ2-7; weak D call: TRBD2 (6 bases). V gave up 5 bases and J gave up 2 bases, with 13 bases separating them. The germline V gene has CDR1 LNHDA and CDR2 SQIVND (reference sequence). The CDR3 totals 14 residues. This CDR3 reads CASSFGRGTYEQYF. CDR3 DNA sequence: TGTGCCAGTAGTTTTGGCCGGGGGACCTACGAGCAGTACTTC.

This chain uses TRBV11-2 with TRBJ1-1; maybe TRBD1 (6 bases). This CDR3 contains 15 residues. The V end was cut by 6 bases, the J end by 4 bases, with 18 bases between. CDR1 SGHAT and CDR2 FQNNGV come from the germline V gene. CDR3 loop: CASRNPGGRSTEAFF. The CDR3 DNA reads TGTGCCAGCAGGAACCCCGGGGGCAGGAGCACTGAAGCTTTCTTT.

The V gene is TRBV4-3, the J gene TRBJ2-7, with 11 bases matching TRBD2. Germline assignment: CDR1 LGHNA and CDR2 YSLEER. Trimming cost V 0 bases and J 2 bases; bases outside gene matches: 9. The CDR3 spans 18 residues. The CDR3 loop is CASSQDTLTSGSAYEQYF. The CDR3, as DNA: TGCGCCAGCAGCCAAGATACCCTAACTAGCGGGAGCGCCTACGAGCAGTACTTC.

This chain uses TRBV2 with TRBJ1-1; D may be TRBD1 (5 bases). The CDR3 has 13 amino acids. Germline V gene data show CDR1 as SNHLY and CDR2 as FYNNEI. The V and J ends lost 7 bases and 1 base respectively, with 10 bases between them. The CDR3 sequence: CASNQQENTEAFF. The CDR3 region has the DNA TGTGCCAGCAACCAACAGGAGAACACTGAAGCTTTCTTT. Together with reference TRBV2 and TRBJ1-1, the CDR3 gives the full variable domain: EPEVTQTPSHQVTQMGQEVILRCVPISNHLYFYWYRQILGQKVEFLVSFYNNEISEKSEIFDDQFSVERPDGSNFTLKIRSTKLEDSAMYFCASNQQENTEAFFGQGTRLTVV.

This clonotype was seen only a few times. The chain carries TRBV20-1 and TRBJ2-1; a possible D gene is TRBD2 (5 bases). Germline V gene data show CDR1 as DFQATT and CDR2 as SNEGSKA (reference sequence). Trimming took 5 bases from V and 2 from J, leaving 13 bases between them. This CDR3 spans 14 amino acids. CDR3: CSARLGGPYNEQFF. CDR3 coding DNA: TGCAGTGCTCGGTTGGGCGGGCCCTACAATGAGCAGTTCTTC.

This clonotype was counted a few times. The chain combines TRBV12-5 with TRBJ2-2, with TRBD1 identical over 7 bases. CDR1 is LGHNT, CDR2 FRNRAP, per germline. Unmatched junction bases numbered 12, after V lost 5 bases and J lost 6 bases. CDR3 size: 16 residues. The CDR3, as DNA: TGTGCTAGTGGTCCGGGACAGATAGGAAAAGCCGGGGAGCTGTTTTTT. This codes for CASGPGQIGKAGELFF.

The chain uses TRBV6-5 and TRBJ1-4; no clear D. CDR1 and CDR2 from the germline V gene are MNHEY and SVGAGI. Between the trimmed V and J ends, which lost 6 bases and 12 bases, there was a span of 17 bases. The CDR3 contains 13 residues. The CDR3 DNA is TGTGCCAGCAGCACTAGTGAGGGTCGCGAACTGTTTTTT. Translated, it gives CASSTSEGRELFF.

This sequence joins TRBV20-1 and TRBJ1-1, with 9 nucleotides matching TRBD1. Trimming cost V 6 bases and J 6 bases; bases outside gene matches: 11. This CDR3 is built from 14 residues. Germline V gene lookup returns CDR1 DFQATT and CDR2 SNEGSKA (reference sequence). The DNA of the CDR3 is TGCAGTGCGCGACACACAGGGGGCATTGCTGAAGCTTTCTTT. Its protein is CSARHTGGIAEAFF.

The gene calls are TRBV28 and TRBJ1-4; a weak D match, TRBD1 (5 bases). The CDR3 is made up of 14 amino acids. V was pared by 5 bases and J by 7 bases, with 14 bases between. Germline V gene lookup returns CDR1 MDHEN and CDR2 SYDVKM. CDR3 sequence: CASSVGSTGEKLFF. CDR3 bases: TGTGCCAGCAGTGTAGGGAGTACAGGTGAAAAACTGTTTTTT.

A single count supports this clonotype. The rearrangement links TRBV6-2 or TRBV6-3 to TRBJ2-2, with D possibly being TRBD1 (6 bases). The CDR3 runs 16 residues. Germline V gene sequence: CDR1 MNHEY, CDR2 SVGEGT. The V and J ends lost 6 bases and 1 base respectively, with 15 bases between them. Written as DNA, the CDR3 is TGTGCCAGCAGATATATGGGCAGGGGGAACACCGGGGAGCTGTTTTTT. Protein: CASRYMGRGNTGELFF.

J is TRBJ2-1 and V is TRBV12-3 or TRBV12-4, with D uncertain. The CDR3 has 15 amino acids. Trimming pared 5 bases from V and 0 bases from J, leaving 11 bases between. This CDR3 is CASSHPYSSYNEQFF. DNA for the CDR3: TGTGCCAGCAGTCATCCCTATAGCTCCTACAATGAGCAGTTCTTC.

This clonotype occurred many times. The chain combines TRBV12-3 or TRBV12-4 with TRBJ1-2; D unresolved. Trimming removed 3 bases from V and 5 bases from J, with 10 bases in between. The CDR3 totals 13 residues. The CDR3 DNA follows: TGTGCCAGCAGTTTTGGCCACGCGTATGGCTACACCTTC. It codes for CASSFGHAYGYTF.

The chain has TRBV4-1 and TRBJ1-3; D uncertain. This CDR3 region has 17 residues. Germline V gene sequence: CDR1 MGHRA, CDR2 YSYEKL. Trimming stripped 1 base from V and 0 bases from J, with 13 bases between. The CDR3 DNA reads as TGCGCCAGCAGCCAAGGACGACAAGGCCCCTCTGGAAACACCATATATTTT. Its translation is CASSQGRQGPSGNTIYF.

In nucleotides, the CDR3 is TGCGCCAGCAGCCAAGATAGTCCAGGGTCTAACTATGGCTACACCTTC. Translated: CASSQDSPGSNYGYTF. This sequence joins TRBV4-1 and TRBJ1-2; possible D gene TRBD1, 5 bases. The CDR3 runs to 16 residues. Trimming left V 0 bases short and J 0 bases short, with 11 bases between. Per germline, CDR1 MGHRA and CDR2 YSYEKL.

This clonotype has just a few counts. The CDR3 loop reads CASSLEPLGGYTF. CDR3 DNA: TGTGCCAGCAGTTTAGAACCCCTCGGTGGCTACACCTTC. This chain uses TRBV12-3 or TRBV12-4 with TRBJ1-2; no definite D call. This CDR3 region has 13 residues. Between the trimmed V and J ends, which lost 1 base and 7 bases, there was a span of 10 bases.